This T cell receptor (beta chain) is drawn from a study of immune evolution from preneoplasia to lung adenocarcinoma. Overall study results and limits: Compared with EGFR-mutant or double wild-type lesions, KRAS-mutant nodules were more clonal. Later-stage lesions appeared to have more T cells, more diversity, less clonality.

This CDR3 region has 14 residues. The V end lost 2 bases, the J end lost 7 bases, and 12 bases lay between the germline ends. Germline CDR1 and CDR2: MNHEY and SVGAGI. This clone was observed a handful of times. Its specificity is unknown. The assay was immunoSEQ multiplex PCR, and TCRdb's table has in-frame clones only and misses some. The table lists around 15,000 clones, roughly 90% of them singletons. Sequencing was performed on FFPE invasive lung adenocarcinoma tissue. The chain links TRBV6-5 to TRBJ2-1; tentatively, D is TRBD1 or TRBD2 (5 bases each). This TCR was sampled from a person aged 65 to 85 with invasive lung adenocarcinoma. CDR3 in DNA: TGTGCCAGCAGTTACCGGGACGTTGTAAATGAGCAGTTCTTC. This sequence encodes CASSYRDVVNEQFF.